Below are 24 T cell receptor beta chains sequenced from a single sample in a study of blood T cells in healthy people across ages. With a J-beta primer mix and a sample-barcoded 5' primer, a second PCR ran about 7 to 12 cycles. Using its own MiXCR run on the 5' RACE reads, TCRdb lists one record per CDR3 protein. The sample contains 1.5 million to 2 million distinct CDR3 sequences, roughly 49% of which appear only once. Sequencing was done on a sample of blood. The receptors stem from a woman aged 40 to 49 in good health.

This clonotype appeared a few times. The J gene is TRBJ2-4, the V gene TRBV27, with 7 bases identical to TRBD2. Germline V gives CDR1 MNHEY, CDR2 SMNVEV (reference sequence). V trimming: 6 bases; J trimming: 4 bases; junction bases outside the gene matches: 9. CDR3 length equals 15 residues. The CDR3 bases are TGTGCCAGCAGATACAATGGGGGGGGTAAAAACATTCAGTACTTC. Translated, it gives CASRYNGGGKNIQYF.

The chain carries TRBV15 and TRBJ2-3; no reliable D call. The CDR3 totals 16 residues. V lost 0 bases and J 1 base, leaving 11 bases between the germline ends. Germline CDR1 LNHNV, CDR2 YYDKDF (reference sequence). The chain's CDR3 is CATSRDHPPGTDTQYF. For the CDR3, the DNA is TGTGCCACCAGCAGAGATCATCCCCCGGGCACAGATACGCAGTATTTT.

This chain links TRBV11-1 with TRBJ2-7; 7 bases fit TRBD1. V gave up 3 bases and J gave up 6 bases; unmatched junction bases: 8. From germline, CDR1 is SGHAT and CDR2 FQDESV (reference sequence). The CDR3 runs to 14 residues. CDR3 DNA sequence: TGTGCCAGCAGCTTCTCTCGACAGGGCCCCGAGCAGTACTTC. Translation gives CASSFSRQGPEQYF.

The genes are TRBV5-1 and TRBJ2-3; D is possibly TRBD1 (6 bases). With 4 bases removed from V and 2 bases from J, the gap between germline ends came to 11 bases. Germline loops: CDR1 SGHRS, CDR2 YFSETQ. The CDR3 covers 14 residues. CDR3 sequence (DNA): TGCGCCAGCAGCCGGACAGAGATCACAGATACGCAGTATTTT. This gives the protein CASSRTEITDTQYF.

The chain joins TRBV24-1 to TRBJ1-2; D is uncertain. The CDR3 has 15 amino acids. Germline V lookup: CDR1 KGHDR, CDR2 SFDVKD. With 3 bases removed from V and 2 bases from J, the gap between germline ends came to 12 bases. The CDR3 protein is CATSDPTELNYGYTF. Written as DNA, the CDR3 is TGTGCCACCAGTGATCCTACGGAGTTGAACTATGGCTACACCTTC.

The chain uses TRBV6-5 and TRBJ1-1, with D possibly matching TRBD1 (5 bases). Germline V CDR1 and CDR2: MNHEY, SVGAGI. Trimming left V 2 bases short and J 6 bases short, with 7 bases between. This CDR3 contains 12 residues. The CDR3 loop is CASSYQGSEAFF. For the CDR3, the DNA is TGTGCCAGCAGTTACCAGGGCTCTGAAGCTTTCTTT.

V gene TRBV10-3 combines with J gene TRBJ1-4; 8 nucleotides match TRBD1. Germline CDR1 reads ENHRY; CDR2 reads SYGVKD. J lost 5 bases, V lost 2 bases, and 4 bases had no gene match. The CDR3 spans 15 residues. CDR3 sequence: CAISETDRENEKLFF. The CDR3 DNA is TGTGCCATCAGTGAGACGGACAGGGAAAATGAAAAACTGTTTTTT.

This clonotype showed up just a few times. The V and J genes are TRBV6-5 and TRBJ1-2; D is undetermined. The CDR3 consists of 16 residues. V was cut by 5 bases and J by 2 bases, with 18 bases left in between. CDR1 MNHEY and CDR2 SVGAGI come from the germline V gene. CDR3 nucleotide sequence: TGTGCCAGCAGTAAGGGTGGGCAGCCATCAAACTATGGCTACACCTTC. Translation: CASSKGGQPSNYGYTF.

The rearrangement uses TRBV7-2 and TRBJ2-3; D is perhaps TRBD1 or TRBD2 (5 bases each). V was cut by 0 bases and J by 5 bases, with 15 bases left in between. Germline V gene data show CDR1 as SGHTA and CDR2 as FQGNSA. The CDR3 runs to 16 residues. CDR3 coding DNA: TGTGCCAGCAGCTTAGCGAGGTCAGGGAGAAAAGATACGCAGTATTTT. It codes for CASSLARSGRKDTQYF.

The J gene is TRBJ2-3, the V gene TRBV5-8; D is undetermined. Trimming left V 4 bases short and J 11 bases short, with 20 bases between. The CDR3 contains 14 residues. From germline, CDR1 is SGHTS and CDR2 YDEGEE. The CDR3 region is CASSPYPLEMRQYF. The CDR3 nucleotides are TGTGCCAGCAGCCCGTACCCTTTGGAGATGCGGCAGTATTTT.

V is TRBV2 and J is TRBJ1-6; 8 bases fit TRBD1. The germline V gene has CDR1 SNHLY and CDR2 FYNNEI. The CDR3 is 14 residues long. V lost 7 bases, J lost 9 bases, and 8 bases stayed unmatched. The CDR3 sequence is CASTLDRESSPLHF. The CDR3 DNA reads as TGTGCCAGCACCCTGGACAGGGAGTCTTCACCCCTCCACTTT. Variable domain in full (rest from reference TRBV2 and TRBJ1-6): EPEVTQTPSHQVTQMGQEVILRCVPISNHLYFYWYRQILGQKVEFLVSFYNNEISEKSEIFDDQFSVERPDGSNFTLKIRSTKLEDSAMYFCASTLDRESSPLHFGNGTRLTVT.

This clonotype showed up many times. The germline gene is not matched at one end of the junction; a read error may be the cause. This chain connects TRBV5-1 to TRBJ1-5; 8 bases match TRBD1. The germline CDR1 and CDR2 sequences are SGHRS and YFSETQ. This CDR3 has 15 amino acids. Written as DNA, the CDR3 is TGTGCCAGCAGCTTAGATGGACAGGGTGGTCAGCCCCAGCATTTT. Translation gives CASSLDGQGGQPQHF.

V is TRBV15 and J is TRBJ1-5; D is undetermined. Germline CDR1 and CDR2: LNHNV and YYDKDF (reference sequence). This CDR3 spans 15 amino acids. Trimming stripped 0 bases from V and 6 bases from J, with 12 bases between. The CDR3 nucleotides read TGTGCCACCAGCAGAGATCGGGGTCTGGGTCAGCCCCAGCATTTT. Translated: CATSRDRGLGQPQHF.

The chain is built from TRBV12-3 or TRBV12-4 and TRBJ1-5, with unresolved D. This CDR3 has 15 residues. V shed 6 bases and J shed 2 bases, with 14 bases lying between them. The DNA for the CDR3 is TGTGCCAGCAGCATCGGCCTTTCGGGCAATCAGCCCCAGCATTTT. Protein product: CASSIGLSGNQPQHF.

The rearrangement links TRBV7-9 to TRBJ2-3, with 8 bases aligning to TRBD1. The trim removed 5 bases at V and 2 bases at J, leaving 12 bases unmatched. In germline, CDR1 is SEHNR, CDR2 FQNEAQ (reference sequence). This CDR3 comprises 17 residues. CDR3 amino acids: CASSPYGQGELTDTQYF. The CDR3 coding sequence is TGTGCCAGCAGCCCATACGGACAGGGCGAACTCACAGATACGCAGTATTTT.

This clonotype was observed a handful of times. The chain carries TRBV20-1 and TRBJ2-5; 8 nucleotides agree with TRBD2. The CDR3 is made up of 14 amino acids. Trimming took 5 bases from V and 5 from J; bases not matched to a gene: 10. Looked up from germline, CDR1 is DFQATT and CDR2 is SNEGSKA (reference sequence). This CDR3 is CSAQDSAGVETQYF. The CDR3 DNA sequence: TGCAGTGCTCAGGATTCAGCGGGGGTGGAGACCCAGTACTTC.

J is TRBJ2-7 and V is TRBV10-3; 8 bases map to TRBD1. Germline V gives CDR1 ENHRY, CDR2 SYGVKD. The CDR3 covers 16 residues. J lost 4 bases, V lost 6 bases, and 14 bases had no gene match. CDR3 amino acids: CAISQPSRGQGYEQYF. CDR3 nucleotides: TGTGCCATCAGCCAGCCTTCTCGCGGACAGGGTTACGAGCAGTACTTC.

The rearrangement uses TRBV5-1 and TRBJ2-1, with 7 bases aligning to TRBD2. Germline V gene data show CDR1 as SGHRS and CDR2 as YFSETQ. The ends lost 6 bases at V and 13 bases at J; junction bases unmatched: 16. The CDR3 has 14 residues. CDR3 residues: CASKSGDLQETQFF. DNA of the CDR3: TGCGCCAGCAAAAGCGGGGACCTTCAAGAGACCCAGTTCTTC.

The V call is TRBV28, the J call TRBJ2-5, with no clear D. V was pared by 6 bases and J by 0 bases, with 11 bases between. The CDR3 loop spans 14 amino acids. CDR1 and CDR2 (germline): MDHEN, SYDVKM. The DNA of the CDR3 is TGTGCCAGCAGAAATCGGGTAAACCAAGAGACCCAGTACTTC. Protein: CASRNRVNQETQYF.

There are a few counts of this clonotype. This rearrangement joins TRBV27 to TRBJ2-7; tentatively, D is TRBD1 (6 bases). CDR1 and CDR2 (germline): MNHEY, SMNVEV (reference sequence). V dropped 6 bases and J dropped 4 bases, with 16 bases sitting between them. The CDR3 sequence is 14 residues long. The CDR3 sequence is CASRPQGHQYEQYF. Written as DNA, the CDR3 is TGTGCCAGCAGGCCCCAGGGACACCAATACGAGCAGTACTTC.

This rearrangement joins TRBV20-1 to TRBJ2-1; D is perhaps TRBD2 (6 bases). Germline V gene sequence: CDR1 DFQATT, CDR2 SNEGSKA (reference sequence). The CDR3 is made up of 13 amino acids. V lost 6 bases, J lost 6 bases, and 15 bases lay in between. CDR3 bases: TGCAGTGCCCTGCGGGGCGGGCGCAATGAGCAGTTCTTC. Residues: CSALRGGRNEQFF.

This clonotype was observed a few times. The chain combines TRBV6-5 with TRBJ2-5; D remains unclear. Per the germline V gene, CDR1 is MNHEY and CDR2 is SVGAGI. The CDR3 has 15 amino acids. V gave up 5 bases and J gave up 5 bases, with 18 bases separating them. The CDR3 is CASSLRPWAQETQYF. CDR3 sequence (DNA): TGTGCCAGCAGTCTAAGACCATGGGCCCAGGAGACCCAGTACTTC.

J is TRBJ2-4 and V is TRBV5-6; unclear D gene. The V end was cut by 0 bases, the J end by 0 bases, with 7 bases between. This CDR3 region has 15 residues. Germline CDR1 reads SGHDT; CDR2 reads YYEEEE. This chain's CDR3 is CASSLAPSAKNIQYF. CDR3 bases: TGTGCCAGCAGCTTGGCCCCGTCAGCCAAAAACATTCAGTACTTC.

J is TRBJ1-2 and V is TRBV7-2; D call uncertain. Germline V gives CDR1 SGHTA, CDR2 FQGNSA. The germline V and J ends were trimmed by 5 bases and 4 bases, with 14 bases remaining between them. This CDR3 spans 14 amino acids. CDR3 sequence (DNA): TGTGCCAGCAGCGGGAGTGGATCTAGCTATGGCTACACCTTC. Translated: CASSGSGSSYGYTF. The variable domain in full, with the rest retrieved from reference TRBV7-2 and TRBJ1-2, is GAGVSQSPSNKVTEKGKDVELRCDPISGHTALYWYRQSLGQGLEFLIYFQGNSAPDKSGLPSDRFSAERTGGSVSTLTIQRTQQEDSAVYLCASSGSGSSYGYTFGSGTRLTVV.